This T cell receptor beta chain was identified during a study of blood T cell repertoires in COVID-19. As originally analysed: How many nucleated cells were present was estimated from reference gene primer amplification. TCRdb keeps only in-frame clones here, not all; method: immunoSEQ multiplex PCR. V and J calls plus clone size are reproduced from that table; the DNA served to infer D and trimming. The profile shows about 300,000 clones, over 85% of them singletons. The germline V and J ends were trimmed by 7 bases and 5 bases, with 14 bases remaining between them. This CDR3 is 12 amino acids long. Germline V gene lookup returns CDR1 SQVTM and CDR2 ANQGSEA.

The sequence was obtained from a woman in her thirties with COVID-19, enrolled during active disease. V and J are TRBV29-1 and TRBJ1-1; D call uncertain. The sequenced material came from peripheral blood. CDR3 in DNA: TGCAGCGCAGCCATCGGTTTTACTGAAGCTTTCTTT. It yields the protein CSAAIGFTEAFF.